Listed below are T cell receptor beta chains from one sample, sequenced in a study of T cells after yellow fever vaccination. One entry per CDR3 protein, called by TCRdb with MiXCR from the 5' RACE reads. The sample lists a few hundred thousand distinct CDR3 sequences, roughly 21% seen once, with roughly an eighth in the top ten. Material: PBMCs, obtained 15 days after the yellow fever booster vaccination. The source of these receptors is a man aged 30 to 45 who received the YFV17D yellow fever vaccine. Each CDR3 is given with its conserved first and last residue. Fields, in order: V gene, clone size, J gene, D gene, CDR3 DNA, CDR3 protein. A D gene is named only where the DNA matches it firmly. Size is stated for part of the rows, as once, few or many counts, or as a class when the clone is expanded.

TRBV5-1	.	TRBJ2-3	.	TGCGCCAGCAGCTTGGGGTCCAGATCAGATACGCAGTATTTT	CASSLGSRSDTQYF
TRBV6-1	few	TRBJ2-1	.	TGTGCCCAAAGACTAGAATATTCCTACAATGAGCAGTTCTTC	CAQRLEYSYNEQFF
TRBV5-6	.	TRBJ1-4	.	TGTGCCAGCAGCTTCGGGGTGGACGAAAAACTGTTTTTT	CASSFGVDEKLFF
TRBV12-3/TRBV12-4	.	TRBJ2-1	.	TGTGCCAGCAGTCGACCGGGATCTGAGCAGTTCTTC	CASSRPGSEQFF
TRBV7-3	many	TRBJ1-1	.	TGTGCCAGCAGCCGTGGAGGGAACACTGAAGCTTTCTTT	CASSRGGNTEAFF
TRBV12-3/TRBV12-4	.	TRBJ1-2	.	TGTGCCAGCAGTACCGGACCGGTCTATGGCTACACCTTC	CASSTGPVYGYTF
TRBV20-1	.	TRBJ2-3	TRBD1	TGCAGTGCGCTTACAGGGGGGACCTTAGATACGCAGTATTTT	CSALTGGTLDTQYF
TRBV25-1	.	TRBJ2-6	.	TGTGCCAGCAGAAATGGGGGCAATGGGGCCAACGTCCTGACTTTC	CASRNGGNGANVLTF
TRBV6-5	.	TRBJ2-7	TRBD2	TGTGCCAGCAGTATACTAGCGGGAGGGTCCTACGAGCAGTACTTC	CASSILAGGSYEQYF
TRBV18	.	TRBJ2-7	.	TGTGCCAGCTCACGGGAGAGACAGTACGAGCAGTACTTC	CASSRERQYEQYF
TRBV21-1	few	TRBJ2-1	.	TGTGCCAGCAGCCGGACAGGGATAGTCCCCCGCTCCTACAATGAGCAGTTCTTC	CASSRTGIVPRSYNEQFF
TRBV7-6	.	TRBJ2-7	TRBD1	TGTGCCAGCAGCCCCAGCGACAGGGAAGGCGAGCAGTACTTC	CASSPSDREGEQYF
TRBV29-1	few	TRBJ2-3	.	TGCAGCGTCCTAGCTGATGGCACAGATACGCAGTATTTT	CSVLADGTDTQYF
TRBV20-1	.	TRBJ2-7	.	TGCAGTGTGGCCGCGGGAACCTACGAGCAGTACTTC	CSVAAGTYEQYF
TRBV4-2	few	TRBJ2-1	TRBD2	TGTGCCAGCAGCCAGGGCCTAGCGGGAAGACTTCAGTTCTTC	CASSQGLAGRLQFF
TRBV27	.	TRBJ1-1	.	TGTGCCAGCGGAGACGGGGGCACTGAAGCTTTCTTT	CASGDGGTEAFF
TRBV20-1	.	TRBJ2-7	TRBD2	TGCAGTGCTAGGACTAGCGGGGTCTACGAGCAGTACTTC	CSARTSGVYEQYF
TRBV18	few	TRBJ2-7	.	TGTGCCAGCTCACCTCCCGGGAGTCTCTCCTACGAGCAGTACTTC	CASSPPGSLSYEQYF
TRBV9	few	TRBJ2-3	.	TGTGCCAGCAGCGTAGAGGGCGGGAACACAGATACGCAGTATTTT	CASSVEGGNTDTQYF
TRBV27	.	TRBJ2-5	.	TGTGCCACCGGGGGAGGATTTGAGACCCAGTACTTC	CATGGGFETQYF
TRBV7-8	few	TRBJ1-1	.	TGTGCCAGCAGCTTAGTGGCGAGCACCGCGATGAACACTGAAGCTTTCTTT	CASSLVASTAMNTEAFF
TRBV9	few	TRBJ2-1	.	TGTGCCAGCAGCGGACCCGGGGGCTCATACAATGAGCAGTTCTTC	CASSGPGGSYNEQFF
TRBV20-1	.	TRBJ2-2	.	TGCAGTGCTAGACAGGGGAATTTGGAAACCGGGGAGCTGTTTTTT	CSARQGNLETGELFF
TRBV10-3	few	TRBJ2-3	TRBD1	TGCCGCACAGCCTCGGGACAGCACATAGATACGCAGTATTTT	CRTASGQHIDTQYF
TRBV20-1	.	TRBJ2-5	TRBD2	TGCAGTGCTAGAGTCCCAGCGGGAGGGGTGACCCAGTACTTC	CSARVPAGGVTQYF
TRBV29-1	few	TRBJ2-1	.	TGCAGCGTCACTGGTACCTACAATGAGCAGTTCTTC	CSVTGTYNEQFF
TRBV18	.	TRBJ2-5	TRBD2	TGTGCCAGCTCACAGCGGGAAGAAGAGACCCAGTACTTC	CASSQREEETQYF
TRBV6-5	few	TRBJ2-7	.	TGTGCCAGCAGTTACTCTAGGGACGGATGGTACGAGCAGTACTTC	CASSYSRDGWYEQYF
TRBV20-1	.	TRBJ2-7	TRBD1	TGCAGTGCTGAACCACGGGACAGGGGATTGTACGAGCAGTACTTC	CSAEPRDRGLYEQYF
TRBV7-2	many	TRBJ2-5	TRBD2	TGTGCCAGCAGCTTAGCAGTTGTGGGAGGGCCCAAAAAAGAGACCCAGTACTTC	CASSLAVVGGPKKETQYF
TRBV27	.	TRBJ2-2	.	TGTGTAACACGGGGGGCCCAGAACACCGGGGAGCTGTTTTTT	CVTRGAQNTGELFF
TRBV6-1	.	TRBJ2-5	.	TGTGCCAGCAGCAAGGGACCCCGAGAGACCCAGTACTTC	CASSKGPRETQYF
TRBV19	few	TRBJ2-7	.	TGTGCCAGTAGATCGGATTACTACGAGCAGTACTTC	CASRSDYYEQYF
TRBV30	.	TRBJ2-7	TRBD2	TGTGCCTGGAGTCCTGGACTAGCGGGAGGGCCAGACGAGCAGTACTTC	CAWSPGLAGGPDEQYF
TRBV5-1	few	TRBJ2-1	.	TGCGCCAGCAGCACCCGGGACGCGGGGACCAATGAGCAGTTCTTC	CASSTRDAGTNEQFF
TRBV21-1	.	TRBJ1-1	.	TGTGCCAGCAGCACTAACAGGGGAATGAACACTGAAGCTTTCTTT	CASSTNRGMNTEAFF
TRBV28	.	TRBJ2-3	.	TGTGCCAGCAGTCTACCTCTCACTCTACAAAATTTT	CASSLPLTLQNF
TRBV20-1	few	TRBJ2-3	.	TGCAGTGCAAGGTGGACATGGACAGATACGCAGTATTTT	CSARWTWTDTQYF
TRBV20-1	few	TRBJ2-7	.	TGCAGTGCTGACATTGGACGGACGGGACCCTACGAGCAGTACTTC	CSADIGRTGPYEQYF
TRBV18	.	TRBJ2-2	TRBD2	TGTGCCAGCTCACTGGGACTAGCGTCGAACACCGGGGAGCTGTTTTTT	CASSLGLASNTGELFF
TRBV12-3/TRBV12-4	.	TRBJ1-1	.	TGTGCCAGCAGCTCCCACCATGAAGCTTTCTTT	CASSSHHEAFF
TRBV5-1	many	TRBJ2-3	.	TGCGCCAGCAGCGGGACTAGCACAGATACGCAGTATTTT	CASSGTSTDTQYF
TRBV29-1	few	TRBJ2-1	.	TGCAGCGTTGAAGCCTTACTAGCCACGCCGAACAATGAGCAGTTCTTC	CSVEALLATPNNEQFF
TRBV19	.	TRBJ2-3	.	TGTGCCAGTAGTATAGGGGCAGCACCAGATACGCAGTATTTT	CASSIGAAPDTQYF
TRBV19	.	TRBJ2-2	.	TGTGCTAGTAGTTACGAGGAAGGCTACACCGGGGAGCTGTTTTTT	CASSYEEGYTGELFF
TRBV5-1	few	TRBJ2-1	TRBD1	TGCGCCAGCAGCTTGGCGGGACAGGGGGCAGGTGAGCAGTTCTTC	CASSLAGQGAGEQFF
TRBV28	few	TRBJ2-3	.	TGTGCCAGCAGTTTGGTCCCCCGAGGTTTCACAGATACGCAGTATTTT	CASSLVPRGFTDTQYF
TRBV28	few	TRBJ2-3	.	TGTGCCAGCAGTTCCCAGGGGGGAAGCGATACGCAGTATTTT	CASSSQGGSDTQYF
TRBV20-1	few	TRBJ2-1	.	TGCAGTGCTTTGCAGGGGTCCCACAATGAGCAGTTCTTC	CSALQGSHNEQFF
TRBV25-1	many	TRBJ2-7	TRBD2	TGTGCCACTAGGAGTAGCGGGAGCTACGAGCAGTACTTC	CATRSSGSYEQYF
TRBV12-3/TRBV12-4	medium-sized	TRBJ1-1	.	TGTGCCAGCAGTCCCCTTTCAGTGAACACTGAAGCTTTCTTT	CASSPLSVNTEAFF
TRBV27	.	TRBJ2-3	.	TGTGCCAGCAGAGGGTTAGCGCCCACAGATACGCAGTATTTT	CASRGLAPTDTQYF
TRBV29-1	.	TRBJ2-1	.	TGCAGTGACTTAGGGGGGGCGGGCCCGAAAGACAATGAGCAGTTCTTC	CSDLGGAGPKDNEQFF